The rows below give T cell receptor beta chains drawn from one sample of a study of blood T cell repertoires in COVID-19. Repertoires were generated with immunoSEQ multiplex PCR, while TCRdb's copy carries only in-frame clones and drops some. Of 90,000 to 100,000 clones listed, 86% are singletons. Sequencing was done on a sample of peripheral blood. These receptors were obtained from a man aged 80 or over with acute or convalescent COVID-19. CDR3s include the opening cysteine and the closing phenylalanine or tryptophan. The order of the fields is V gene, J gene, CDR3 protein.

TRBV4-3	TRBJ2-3	CASSHEGQGGTDTQYF
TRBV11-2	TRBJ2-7	CASRWTPKGYEQYF
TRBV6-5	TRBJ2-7	CASSYRFSGSIDEQYF
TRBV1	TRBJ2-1	CTSSQDSLDSYNEQFF
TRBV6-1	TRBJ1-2	CASSEEDSPFYGYTF
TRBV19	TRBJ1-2	CASSSGQASYGYTF
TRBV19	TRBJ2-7	CASSVGTSGSTEQYF
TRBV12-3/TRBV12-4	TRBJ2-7	CASSLGSRREQYF
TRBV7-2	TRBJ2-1	CASSPSAGLSVVGEQFF
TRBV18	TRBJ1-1	CASSQGPLYAEAFF
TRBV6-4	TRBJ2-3	CASSADLQSSDTQYF
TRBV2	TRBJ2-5	CASSGRGRETQYF
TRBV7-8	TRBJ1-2	CASSLGQGANYGYTF
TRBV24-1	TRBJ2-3	CATSDGQGSLDTQYF
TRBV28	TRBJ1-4	CASSPHGGDEKLFF
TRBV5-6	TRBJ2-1	CASSSRVAASSYNEQFF
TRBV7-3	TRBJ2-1	CASSLTGTSPLNEQFF
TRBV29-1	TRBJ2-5	CSVPPGPGQQETQYF
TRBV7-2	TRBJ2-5	CASSLGATQETQYF
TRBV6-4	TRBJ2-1	CASSKGSGVGNEQFF
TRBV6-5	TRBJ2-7	CASSYGQGGEQYF
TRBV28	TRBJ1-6	CASSFSSGGGALHF
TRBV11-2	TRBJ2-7	CASSLGTRVGEQYF
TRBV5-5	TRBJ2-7	CASSLEGHQAHEQYF
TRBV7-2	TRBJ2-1	CATAGWTSGENEQFF
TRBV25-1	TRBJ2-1	CASSETGGSSYNEQFF
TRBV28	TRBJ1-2	CASSSGIAGGYTF
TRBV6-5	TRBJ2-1	CASSSSGASYNEQFF
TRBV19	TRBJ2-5	CASSKSSSGTQYF
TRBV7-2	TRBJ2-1	CASSPVRRRDEQFF
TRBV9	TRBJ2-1	CASSVSGQLDNEQFF
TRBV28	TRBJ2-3	CASSFGLAGGPDTQYF
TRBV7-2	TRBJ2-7	CASSLGRGGSRTYEQYF
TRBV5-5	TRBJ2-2	CASSTEQGANTGELFF
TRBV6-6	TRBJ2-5	CASSYAPAGDGETQYF
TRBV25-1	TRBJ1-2	CASIPSGVRYGYTF
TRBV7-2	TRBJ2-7	CASRLDPVSDEQYF
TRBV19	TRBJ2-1	CASSSGGPISYNEQFF
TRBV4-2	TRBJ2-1	CASSQASGRAYNEQFF
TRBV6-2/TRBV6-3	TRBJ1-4	CASSTRAGSTNEKLFF
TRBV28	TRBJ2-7	CASSPPAGKAEQYF
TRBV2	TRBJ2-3	CASSADRVRTDTQYF
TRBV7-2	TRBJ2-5	CASSLGNLEETQYF
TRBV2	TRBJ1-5	CASSVDGGSGNQPQHF
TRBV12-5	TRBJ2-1	CASGLVLGTGSLVVGNEQFF
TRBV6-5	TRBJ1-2	CASRPPGGERYGYTF
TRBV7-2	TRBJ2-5	CASSLGGEETQYF
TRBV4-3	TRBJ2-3	CASSPEQSADTQYF
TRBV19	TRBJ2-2	CASSIAQVPGELFF
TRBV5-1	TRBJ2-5	CASSLSGKGETQYF
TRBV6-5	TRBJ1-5	CASSYSSGNQPQHF
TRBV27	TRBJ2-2	CASSAVSGGELFF
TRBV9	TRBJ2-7	CASSVGAGVSYEQYF
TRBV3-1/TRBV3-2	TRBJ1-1	CASSQSVRGARQNTEAFF
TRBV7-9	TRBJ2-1	CASGTSGRGKEQFF
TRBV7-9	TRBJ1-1	CASSPGGDRMNTEAFF
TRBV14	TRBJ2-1	CASSQEGGSSYNEQFF
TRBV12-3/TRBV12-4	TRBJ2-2	CASRSTGELFF
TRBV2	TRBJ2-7	CASNTLAGGEQYF